The 17 T cell receptor beta chains presented below share a single source sample, sequenced in a study of T cell repertoires in cytomegalovirus infection. TCRdb fed the reads into MiXCR, producing one record per CDR3 protein. The sample contains approximately 910,000 distinct CDR3 sequences, around a third of which appear only once. Their target antigens are unknown. Sequenced here: cultured CD8+ T cells from PBMCs, sampled from culture after CMV antigen stimulation. Every receptor here comes from a human donor in good health (CMV status not recorded). Some clones in this sample may be carry-over from other donors' samples.

This chain links TRBV27 with TRBJ2-3; weak D call: TRBD1 (6 bases). CDR3 length equals 18 residues. The V end was cut by 5 bases, the J end by 0 bases, with 21 bases between. Germline V gives CDR1 MNHEY, CDR2 SMNVEV (reference sequence). The DNA for the CDR3 is TGTGCCAGCAGTAAACCGGGACACTCCATCGCTAGCACAGATACGCAGTATTTT. It is translated as CASSKPGHSIASTDTQYF.

The chain has TRBV29-1 and TRBJ1-1, with TRBD1 matching over 10 bases. J was trimmed by 3 bases and V by 3 bases; bases with no gene match: 7. The CDR3 is 15 amino acids. Germline CDR1 reads SQVTM; CDR2 reads ANQGSEA. CDR3 in DNA: TGCAGCGTTGACAGCGACAGGGGGCGAGACACTGAAGCTTTCTTT. It translates to CSVDSDRGRDTEAFF.

The J gene is TRBJ2-7, the V gene TRBV3-1; 7 bases are shared with TRBD1. Germline CDR1 is LGHDT and CDR2 is YNNKEL (reference sequence). V shed 2 bases and J 0 bases; nucleotides not matched to a gene: 4. CDR3 length: 15 residues. As DNA, the CDR3 is TGTGCCAGCAGCCAATCCGGGACAGCCTCCTACGAGCAGTACTTC. The encoded protein is CASSQSGTASYEQYF.

V is TRBV7-8 and J is TRBJ2-2, with D unresolved. The CDR3 is made up of 16 amino acids. V gave up 4 bases and J gave up 0 bases, with 12 bases separating them. Germline loops: CDR1 SGHVS, CDR2 FQNEAQ. The CDR3 DNA is TGTGCCAGCAGCTCCTGGACGGAGACGAACACCGGGGAGCTGTTTTTT. Translating gives CASSSWTETNTGELFF.

This clonotype was seen repeatedly, ten times or more. The chain combines TRBV7-2 with TRBJ2-7, with 10 positions matching TRBD2. This CDR3 is built from 20 residues. The V gene's germline CDR1 is SGHTA and CDR2 FQGNSA. Germline trimming cut 2 bases from V and 0 bases from J; bases unmatched to any gene: 16. CDR3: CASSLTGYLAGAQSSYEQYF. As DNA, the CDR3 is TGTGCCAGCAGCTTAACGGGGTATCTAGCGGGGGCCCAAAGCTCCTACGAGCAGTACTTC.

This chain links TRBV19 with TRBJ2-1, with D perhaps TRBD2 (6 bases). V dropped 6 bases and J dropped 4 bases, with 16 bases sitting between them. There are 15 residues in the CDR3. Germline loops: CDR1 LNHDA, CDR2 SQIVND (reference sequence). The CDR3 coding sequence is TGTGCCAGTAGGAACCGGGACTGGATATACAATGAGCAGTTCTTC. Translated: CASRNRDWIYNEQFF. The full variable domain, completed using reference TRBV19 and TRBJ2-1, is DGGITQSPKYLFRKEGQNVTLSCEQNLNHDAMYWYRQDPGQGLRLIYYSQIVNDFQKGDIAEGYSVSREKKESFPLTVTSAQKNPTAFYLCASRNRDWIYNEQFFGPGTRLTVL.

This chain connects TRBV12-3 or TRBV12-4 to TRBJ1-1, with D possibly TRBD1 on 6 matching bases. The CDR3 loop spans 14 amino acids. V gave up 7 bases and J gave up 5 bases, with 17 bases separating them. The CDR3 here is CASKTRGGGTEAFF. DNA for the CDR3: TGTGCCAGCAAAACTAGGGGGGGAGGGACTGAAGCTTTCTTT.

This chain connects TRBV20-1 to TRBJ2-5; D is ambiguous. This CDR3 is 15 amino acids long. Trimming shortened V by 1 base and J by 2 bases, and 14 bases separated the two germline ends. Germline V CDR1 and CDR2: DFQATT, SNEGSKA (reference sequence). In nucleotides, the CDR3 is TGCAGTGCTAGAGGCGATGGCAGGAAACAAGAGACCCAGTACTTC. Protein sequence: CSARGDGRKQETQYF.

This clonotype was seen a handful of times. The chain combines TRBV10-3 with TRBJ1-1, with D perhaps matching TRBD1 (5 bases). Germline CDR1 and CDR2: ENHRY and SYGVKD. V lost 6 bases, J lost 5 bases, and 19 bases lay in between. CDR3 length: 15 amino acids. The CDR3 region has the DNA TGTGCCATCAGGGCCAAGGATATGGGACCGACTGAAGCTTTCTTT. It encodes CAIRAKDMGPTEAFF.

This clonotype has more than one count but fewer than ten. This chain links TRBV7-9 with TRBJ2-1, with no clear D. Per the germline V gene, CDR1 is SEHNR and CDR2 is FQNEAQ (reference sequence). The V end was cut by 4 bases, the J end by 9 bases, with 7 bases between. The CDR3 covers 11 residues. CDR3 amino acids: CASSWTIEQFF. The DNA for the CDR3 is TGTGCCAGCAGCTGGACGATTGAGCAGTTCTTC.

The sample holds a few counts of this clonotype. V and J are TRBV28 and TRBJ2-5, with D perhaps assigned TRBD1 or TRBD2 (7 bases each). Trimming left V 6 bases short and J 5 bases short, with 22 bases between. This CDR3 is built from 16 residues. The germline CDR1 and CDR2 sequences are MDHEN and SYDVKM. The CDR3 loop reads CASRTSGRGGRETQYF. The CDR3 nucleotides read TGTGCCAGCAGAACTTCCGGCAGGGGGGGTCGGGAGACCCAGTACTTC.

The chain recombines TRBV4-2 with TRBJ2-1; D gene ambiguous. CDR3 length: 14 amino acids. Germline CDR1 and CDR2: LGHNA and YNFKEQ. V was clipped by 1 base and J by 7 bases, with 11 bases between them. The CDR3 protein is CASSQVEDENEQFF. The CDR3 DNA is TGTGCCAGCAGCCAAGTCGAAGACGAAAATGAGCAGTTCTTC.

The rearrangement uses TRBV12-3 or TRBV12-4 and TRBJ2-5; 10 nucleotides agree with TRBD1. The V and J ends lost 6 bases and 5 bases, in that order; junction bases with no gene match: 9. The CDR3 length is 15 residues. The CDR3 DNA is TGTGCCAGCAGCCCAGGGACAGGGGAGCGCGAGACCCAGTACTTC. Residues: CASSPGTGERETQYF.

Note on this clonotype: An end of the junction does not agree with germline; a read error may underlie this. J is TRBJ2-2 and V is TRBV27, with a weak D call TRBD1 (6 bases). The germline CDR1 and CDR2 sequences are MNHEY and SMNVEV (reference sequence). The CDR3 contains 16 residues. CDR3 loop: CASSLFPGANTGEQFF. The CDR3 DNA follows: TGTGCCAGCAGTTTATTCCCAGGGGCGAACACCGGGGAGCAGTTTTTT.

The gene calls are TRBV7-9 and TRBJ2-5; D possibly corresponds to TRBD2 (6 bases). The CDR3 spans 20 residues. Trimming left V 0 bases short and J 0 bases short, with 23 bases between. CDR1 is SEHNR, CDR2 FQNEAQ, per germline (reference sequence). The CDR3 DNA reads as TGTGCCAGCAGCTTAGCAAGGAGGACTAAGGGTGGAAAGTACCAAGAGACCCAGTACTTC. Protein: CASSLARRTKGGKYQETQYF.

The chain couples TRBV7-9 to TRBJ1-3, with TRBD1 as a possible D gene (5 bases). Trimming removed 5 bases at V and 0 bases at J, with 11 bases between. CDR1 and CDR2 (germline): SEHNR, FQNEAQ (reference sequence). The CDR3 covers 15 residues. CDR3 sequence reads: CASSRDGGSGNTIYF. For the CDR3, the DNA is TGTGCCAGCAGCCGGGACGGCGGCTCTGGAAACACCATATATTTT.

This clonotype was recorded a few times. J is TRBJ2-1 and V is TRBV15; 9 bases agree with TRBD2. J was trimmed by 10 bases and V by 3 bases; bases with no gene match: 10. This CDR3 spans 15 amino acids. Germline lookup yields CDR1 LNHNV and CDR2 YYDKDF (reference sequence). CDR3 sequence reads: CATSSMGASGDEQFF. The CDR3 DNA is TGTGCCACCAGCAGCATGGGGGCTAGCGGGGACGAGCAGTTCTTC.